The 3 T cell receptor beta chains presented below share a single source sample, sequenced in a study of T cells after yellow fever vaccination. TCRdb re-derived calls from the 5' RACE reads in MiXCR, one entry per CDR3 protein. This repertoire shows 200,000 to 250,000 distinct CDR3 sequences, 3% to 3.5% found once; its top ten account for around 3%. The sequences come from CD4+ T cells sorted from PBMCs, collected 10 days after the yellow fever booster vaccination. The receptors stem from a man aged 18 to 30 who received the YFV17D yellow fever vaccine.

This clonotype was counted at least ten times. The chain carries TRBV30 and TRBJ2-4; D is unclear. The CDR3 consists of 11 residues. Germline V gene sequence: CDR1 GTSNPN, CDR2 SVGIG (reference sequence). Trimming left V 0 bases short and J 9 bases short, with 6 bases between. CDR3 sequence reads: CAWSVNRIQYF. CDR3 DNA sequence: TGTGCCTGGAGTGTAAATCGCATTCAGTACTTC.

This clonotype appeared a few times. The CDR3 spells CASSHRDRNSPLHF. CDR3 bases: TGTGCCAGCAGCCACCGGGACAGAAACTCACCCCTCCACTTT. The chain recombines TRBV7-9 with TRBJ1-6; 7 bases map to TRBD1. The CDR3 length is 14 residues. In germline, CDR1 is SEHNR, CDR2 FQNEAQ (reference sequence). The V gene end was trimmed by 5 bases and the J gene end by 10 bases; junction bases not matched to a gene: 8.

The DNA of the CDR3 is TGTGCCAGCAGCAAAGTTTCAGGGAGCTCCTATAATTCACCCCTCCACTTT. Its protein product is CASSKVSGSSYNSPLHF. The rearrangement joins TRBV21-1 to TRBJ1-6. TRBV21-1 is marked as a pseudogene. The CDR3 extends over 17 amino acids.